One and the same sample provided the 13 T cell receptor beta chains below, sequenced in a study of radiation and T cells in renal cell carcinoma. The time point is: blood 2 weeks post-SBRT. The treatment: 15 Gy SBRT to primary tumor, nephrectomy 4 weeks later. Assay used: immunoSEQ multiplex PCR; TCRdb lists only in-frame clones, some missing. The sample contains more than 150,000 clones, approximately 90% of which appear only once. The material sequenced was blood, taken from a patient whose treatment included radiotherapy and nephrectomy. The receptor set was obtained from a woman between 45 and 65 years old with renal cell carcinoma.

This chain uses TRBV7-2 with TRBJ2-1; D remains ambiguous. CDR3 length equals 14 residues. V lost 3 bases to trimming and J lost 6 bases, with 12 bases between them. Per germline, CDR1 SGHTA and CDR2 FQGNSA. CDR3 region: CASSFGQNFNEQFF. DNA of the CDR3: TGTGCCAGCAGCTTTGGTCAAAACTTCAATGAGCAGTTCTTC.

V usage is TRBV4-3 and J usage is TRBJ1-2, with a possible D match to TRBD1 (6 bases). Trimming shortened V by 1 base and J by 4 bases, and 10 bases separated the two germline ends. Germline CDR1 LGHNA, CDR2 YSLEER. The CDR3 has 14 amino acids. The CDR3 here is CASSQGQGTYGYTF. Written as DNA, the CDR3 is TGCGCCAGCAGCCAAGGCCAGGGGACCTATGGCTACACCTTC.

V usage is TRBV2 and J usage is TRBJ1-3; maybe TRBD1 (6 bases). The CDR3 loop spans 16 amino acids. The V gene's germline CDR1 is SNHLY and CDR2 FYNNEI. V lost 2 bases and J lost 3, with 14 bases in between. CDR3 coding DNA: TGTGCCAGCAGTGAACACCTCAGGGGAGGTGGAAACACCATATATTTT. It is translated as CASSEHLRGGGNTIYF.

The J gene is TRBJ2-1, the V gene TRBV19; 12 nucleotides align to TRBD2. The CDR3 is 15 amino acids. The V segment lost 5 bases and the J segment 8 bases; nucleotides outside the gene matches: 7. Germline V gene sequence: CDR1 LNHDA, CDR2 SQIVND (reference sequence). The CDR3 DNA reads as TGTGCCAGTAGTCTTACTAGCGGGGGGAGACATGAGCAGTTCTTC. Translated: CASSLTSGGRHEQFF.

The V gene is TRBV14, the J gene TRBJ2-2, with no clear D. The CDR3 has 14 amino acids. V lost 10 bases and J 0 bases, leaving 12 bases between the germline ends. Per germline, CDR1 SGHDN and CDR2 FVKESK. CDR3 DNA sequence: TGTGCCATAAGGGCCAGAGCGAACACCGGGGAGCTGTTTTTT. It encodes CAIRARANTGELFF.

In the case of this clone: An end of the junction differs from the germline gene, which may be a read error. The chain combines TRBV7-7 with TRBJ2-1; maybe TRBD1 (6 bases). The CDR3 has 15 residues. CDR1 is SSHAT, CDR2 FNYEAQ, per germline (reference sequence). CDR3: CASSLVGASTDEQFF. The CDR3, as DNA: TGTGCTAGCAGCTTAGTGGGGGCTTCTACGGATGAGCAGTTCTTC.

The V gene is TRBV18, the J gene TRBJ2-5; D is unclear. The length of the CDR3 is 13 residues. CDR1 is KGHSH, CDR2 LQKENI, per germline. Trimming pared 2 bases from V and 5 bases from J, leaving 9 bases between. The CDR3 sequence: CASSPALAETQYF. The CDR3, as DNA: TGTGCCAGCTCACCAGCATTGGCGGAGACCCAGTACTTC.

The chain is built from TRBV12-5 and TRBJ2-7, with 7 bases fitting TRBD1. The ends lost 5 bases at V and 3 bases at J; junction bases unmatched: 10. The CDR3 covers 15 residues. The germline V gene encodes CDR1 LGHNT and CDR2 FRNRAP. The CDR3 is CASGPGTVGLYEQYF. The CDR3 coding sequence is TGTGCTAGTGGTCCCGGGACAGTGGGTCTCTACGAGCAGTACTTC.

The J gene is TRBJ2-3, the V gene TRBV7-2; the D gene is possibly TRBD2 (5 bases). This CDR3 region has 14 residues. CDR1 and CDR2 from the germline V gene are SGHTA and FQGNSA. V shed 5 bases and J shed 1 base, with 10 bases lying between them. CDR3 sequence reads: CASSGIGGTDTQYF. Here the CDR3 DNA reads TGTGCCAGCAGCGGGATCGGGGGCACAGATACGCAGTATTTT.

The chain recombines TRBV19 with TRBJ1-3; perhaps TRBD1 as D (5 bases). The CDR3 loop spans 14 amino acids. Trimming left V 6 bases short and J 2 bases short, with 11 bases between. Germline V gene lookup returns CDR1 LNHDA and CDR2 SQIVND (reference sequence). The CDR3: CASSDTGTGNTIYF. DNA for the CDR3: TGTGCCAGTAGCGATACAGGTACTGGAAACACCATATATTTT.

The sample holds a few counts of this clone. The chain uses TRBV5-6 and TRBJ1-6; perhaps TRBD1 as D (5 bases). Germline-derived CDR1 and CDR2 are SGHDT and YYEEEE. The length of the CDR3 is 15 residues. V gave up 0 bases and J gave up 7 bases, with 11 bases separating them. DNA for the CDR3: TGTGCCAGCAGCTTGGGAAGGGGCTGGAATTCACCCCTCCACTTT. It encodes CASSLGRGWNSPLHF. The variable domain in full, completed from reference TRBV5-6 and TRBJ1-6, reads DAGVTQSPTHLIKTRGQQVTLRCSPKSGHDTVSWYQQALGQGPQFIFQYYEEEERQRGNFPDRFSGHQFPNYSSELNVNALLLGDSALYLCASSLGRGWNSPLHFGNGTRLTVT.

The chain has TRBV19 and TRBJ2-7; D might be TRBD2 (6 bases). CDR1 LNHDA and CDR2 SQIVND come from the germline V gene (reference sequence). The length of the CDR3 is 15 residues. Trimming cost V 1 base and J 3 bases, with 13 bases left between them. The CDR3 region has the DNA TGTGCCAGTAGTATAGTCGCGGGGACGGGCTACGAGCAGTACTTC. Translating it yields CASSIVAGTGYEQYF.

The rearrangement uses TRBV30 and TRBJ1-6; D is possibly TRBD1 (5 bases). Trimming shortened V by 4 bases and J by 5 bases, and 9 bases separated the two germline ends. CDR1 and CDR2 (germline): GTSNPN, SVGIG (reference sequence). This CDR3 is built from 13 residues. This CDR3 reads CAWTPRDNSPLHF. The DNA for the CDR3 is TGTGCCTGGACCCCCAGGGATAATTCACCCCTCCACTTT.